This T cell receptor (beta chain) was recovered during a study of blood T cell repertoires in COVID-19. Germline values: CDR1 SGHTA, CDR2 FQGNSA. V shed 2 bases, J shed 7 bases, and the junction held 10 bases outside the gene matches. This CDR3 comprises 15 residues. Method: immunoSEQ multiplex PCR; TCRdb's copy keeps in-frame clones and lacks some. The data show fewer than 150,000 clones, around four fifths seen once. The sequence was collected from a man older than 75 with acute or convalescent COVID-19. V usage is TRBV7-2 and J usage is TRBJ2-5; 7 nucleotides match TRBD2. The sample consisted of peripheral blood. The CDR3 DNA follows: TGTGCCAGCAGCTTAAATCGTCCGGGGGGAGGGACCCAGTACTTC. This gives the protein CASSLNRPGGGTQYF.